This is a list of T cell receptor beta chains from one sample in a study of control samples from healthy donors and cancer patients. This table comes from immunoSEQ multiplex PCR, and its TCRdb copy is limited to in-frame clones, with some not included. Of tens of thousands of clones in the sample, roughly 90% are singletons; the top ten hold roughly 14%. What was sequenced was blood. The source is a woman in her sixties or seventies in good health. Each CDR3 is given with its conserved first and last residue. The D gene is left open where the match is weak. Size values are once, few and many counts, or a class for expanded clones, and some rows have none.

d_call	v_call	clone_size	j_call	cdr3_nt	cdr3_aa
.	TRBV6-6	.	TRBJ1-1	TGTGCCAGCAGTTACTCGGGAGGGGCGGGGACTGAAGCTTTCTTT	CASSYSGGAGTEAFF
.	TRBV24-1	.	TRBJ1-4	TGTGCCACCAGTGTAACGGACGAAAAACTGTTTTTT	CATSVTDEKLFF
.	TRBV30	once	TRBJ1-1	TGTGCCTGGAGTGCCGCAGGGGTCGGCACTGAAGCTTTCTTT	CAWSAAGVGTEAFF
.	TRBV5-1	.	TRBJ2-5	TGCGCCAGCAGCAGACAACAAGAGACCCAGTACTTC	CASSRQQETQYF
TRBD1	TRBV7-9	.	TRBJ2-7	TGTGCCAGCAGCCGTAAAACCGGGACAGAGTTCTACGAGCAGTACTTC	CASSRKTGTEFYEQYF
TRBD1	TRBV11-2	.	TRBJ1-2	TGTGCCAGCAGCCCAACGGACAGGCCCTATGGCTACACCTTC	CASSPTDRPYGYTF
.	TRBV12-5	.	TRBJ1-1	TGTGCTAGTGGTTTGACAGGACCCCGAGGGGCAGCTTTCTTT	CASGLTGPRGAAFF
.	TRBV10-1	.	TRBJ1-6	TGCGCCAGCAACGCGGGGGTTAATTCACCCCTCCACTTT	CASNAGVNSPLHF
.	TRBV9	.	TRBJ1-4	TGTGCCAGCAGCGTAGGAGGGGGGCAGGCTAATGAAAAACTGTTTTTT	CASSVGGGQANEKLFF
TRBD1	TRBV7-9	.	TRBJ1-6	TGTGCCAGCAGCAAACAGGGGATAGATTCACCCCTCCACTTT	CASSKQGIDSPLHF
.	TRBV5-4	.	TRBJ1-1	TGTGCCAGCAGCTTGGGGGGTTACGGAGCTAACACTGAAGCTTTCTTT	CASSLGGYGANTEAFF
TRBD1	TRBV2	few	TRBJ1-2	TGTGCCAGCAGTGACAGGCGGGACAGCTATGGCTACACCTTC	CASSDRRDSYGYTF
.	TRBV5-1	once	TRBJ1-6	TGCGCCAGCTCGATGGGGGAGACAGAAACACCCCTCCACTTT	CASSMGETETPLHF
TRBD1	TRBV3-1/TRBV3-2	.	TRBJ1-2	TGTGCCAGCAGCCCTTCCCCGGGACAGGGAAACTATGGCTACACCTTC	CASSPSPGQGNYGYTF
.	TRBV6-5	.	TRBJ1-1	TGTGCCAGCTGGGGGGAGAACACTGAAGCTTTCTTT	CASWGENTEAFF
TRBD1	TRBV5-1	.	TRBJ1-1	TGCGCCAGCAGCCAGGGGGAAGCTACTGAAGCTTTCTTT	CASSQGEATEAFF
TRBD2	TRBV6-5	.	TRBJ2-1	TGTGCCAGCAGGGGACTAGCGGTATACAATGAGCAGTTCTTC	CASRGLAVYNEQFF
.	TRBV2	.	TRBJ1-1	TGTGCCAGCAGTGGACCGTTGAACACTGAAGCTTTCTTT	CASSGPLNTEAFF
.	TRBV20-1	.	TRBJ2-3	TGCAGTGCTAGTCCGGGGGGCGTTACAGATACGCAGTATTTT	CSASPGGVTDTQYF
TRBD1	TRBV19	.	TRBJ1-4	TGTGCCAGTAGGACAGGGGGGGTTTCTAATGAAAAACTGTTTTTT	CASRTGGVSNEKLFF
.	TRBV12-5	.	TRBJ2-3	TGTGCTAGTGGTTTGGTACCCACAGATACGCAGTATTTT	CASGLVPTDTQYF
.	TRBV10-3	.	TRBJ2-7	TGTGCCATCAGTGAGTCGGCAGGCGGATACTACGAGCAGTACTTC	CAISESAGGYYEQYF
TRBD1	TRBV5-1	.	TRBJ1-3	TGCGCCAGCAGCTCTAACACAGGGGATAGAACCACCATATATTTT	CASSSNTGDRTTIYF
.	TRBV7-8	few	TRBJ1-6	TGTGCCAGCAGTTCTTATCCCTATAATTCACCCCTCCACTTT	CASSSYPYNSPLHF
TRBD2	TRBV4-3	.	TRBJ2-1	TGCGCCAGCAGCCAAGGGGGACGGGGGGGGCCCTACAATGAGCAGTTCTTC	CASSQGGRGGPYNEQFF
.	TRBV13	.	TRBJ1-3	TGTGCCAGCAGCTTAGGTCAGGGAAACACCATATATTTT	CASSLGQGNTIYF
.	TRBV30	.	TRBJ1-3	TGTGCCTGGAGTGGTAGCTCTGGAAACACCATATATTTT	CAWSGSSGNTIYF
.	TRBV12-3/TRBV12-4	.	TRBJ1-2	TGTGCCAGCGCCGAACAGGGTTCCTATGGCTACACCTTC	CASAEQGSYGYTF
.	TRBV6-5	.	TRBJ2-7	TGTGCCAGCACTAAGGCAGGGAGGTCGGGCGAGCAGTACTTC	CASTKAGRSGEQYF
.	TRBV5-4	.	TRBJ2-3	TGTGCCAGCAGCCCTCACGTGTCCCCCACAGATACGCAGTATTTT	CASSPHVSPTDTQYF
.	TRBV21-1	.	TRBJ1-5	TGTGCCAGCAGCATTACAGGACAGGGGCTTAATCAGCCCCAGCATTTT	CASSITGQGLNQPQHF
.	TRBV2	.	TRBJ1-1	TGTGCCAGCAGTGATACGGGGGGCAACACTGAAGCTTTCTTT	CASSDTGGNTEAFF
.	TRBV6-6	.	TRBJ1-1	TGTGCCAGCAGTTACTCAGAGAACACTGAAGCTTTCTTT	CASSYSENTEAFF
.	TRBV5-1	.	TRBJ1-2	TGCGCCAGCAGCTCCGAACAGGACATGTATGGCTACACCTTC	CASSSEQDMYGYTF
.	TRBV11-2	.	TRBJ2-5	TGTGCCAGCAGCTCCGCCGGAGCGCCCCAAGAGACCCAGTACTTC	CASSSAGAPQETQYF
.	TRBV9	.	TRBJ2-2	TGTGCCAGCAGCGTTGTGTCCGGACCCGGGGAGCTGTTTTTT	CASSVVSGPGELFF
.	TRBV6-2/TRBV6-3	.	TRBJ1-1	TGTGCCAGCAGTTACGCCGGAAGAAACACTGAAGCTTTCTTT	CASSYAGRNTEAFF
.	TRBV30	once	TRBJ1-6	TGTGCCTGGAAGGAGGGTGGGAATTCACCCCTCCACTTT	CAWKEGGNSPLHF
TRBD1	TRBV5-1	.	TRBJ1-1	TGCGCCAGCAGTTTACAGGGGCCGAACACTGAAGCTTTCTTT	CASSLQGPNTEAFF
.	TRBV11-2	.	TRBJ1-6	TGTGCCAGCAGCTTAGCCCCACCTAGCTCCTATAATTCACCCCTCCACTTT	CASSLAPPSSYNSPLHF
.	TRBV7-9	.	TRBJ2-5	TGTGCCAGCAGCATGCAGGGGCTCGGGGAGACCCAGTACTTC	CASSMQGLGETQYF
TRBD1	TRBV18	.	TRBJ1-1	TGTGCCAGCTCACCCGGACAGGGGAACACTGAAGCTTTCTTT	CASSPGQGNTEAFF
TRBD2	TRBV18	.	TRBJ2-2	TGTGCCAGCTCACCAACCGGACTAGCGGAGAACACCGGGGAGCTGTTTTTT	CASSPTGLAENTGELFF
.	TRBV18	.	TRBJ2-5	TGTGCCAGCTCCCACGGGGGACAAGAGACCCAGTACTTC	CASSHGGQETQYF
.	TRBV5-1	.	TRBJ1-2	TGCGCCAGCAGCTTGGAATGGGGGAACTATGGCTACACCTTC	CASSLEWGNYGYTF
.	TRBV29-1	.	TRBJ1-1	TGCAGCGCCGTACAGGGAGTAACTGAAGCTTTCTTT	CSAVQGVTEAFF
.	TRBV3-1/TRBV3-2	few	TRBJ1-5	TGTGCCAGCAGCCAACCAGGCAATCAGCCCCAGCATTTT	CASSQPGNQPQHF
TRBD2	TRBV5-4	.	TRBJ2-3	TGTGCCAGCAGCCCGACTAGCGGGGGCACAGATACGCAGTATTTT	CASSPTSGGTDTQYF
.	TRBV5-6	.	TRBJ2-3	TGTGCCAGCAGCTTGATGGGCCCCCGAGGCACAGATACGCAGTATTTT	CASSLMGPRGTDTQYF
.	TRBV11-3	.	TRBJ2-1	TGTGCCAGCAGCTTAGGCGGGACCTACAATGAGCAGTTCTTC	CASSLGGTYNEQFF
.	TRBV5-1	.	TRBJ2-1	TGCGCCAGCAGCTTGAGACCCTGGGAGAATGAGCAGTTCTTC	CASSLRPWENEQFF